The 22 T cell receptor beta chains below were found in one sample sequenced in a study of cytomegalovirus exposure and HLA in healthy donors. TCRdb keeps only in-frame clones here, not all; method: immunoSEQ multiplex PCR. The sample has over 60,000 clones; around 95% are singletons. Sequenced input: PBMCs. The receptor source for this set is a young man in good health and CMV-seropositive.

V usage is TRBV6-5 and J usage is TRBJ1-1; no clear D gene. V was shortened by 6 bases and J by 4 bases, with 12 bases between the two germline ends. CDR1 and CDR2 from the germline V gene are MNHEY and SVGAGI. The length of the CDR3 is 13 residues. The CDR3 sequence is CASRQVSLTEAFF. The CDR3 DNA is TGTGCCAGCAGGCAGGTCTCCCTCACTGAAGCTTTCTTT.

The rearrangement links TRBV27 to TRBJ1-5; 9 bases align to TRBD1. The V gene's germline CDR1 is MNHEY and CDR2 SMNVEV (reference sequence). V shed 8 bases, J shed 7 bases, and the junction held 6 bases outside the gene matches. This CDR3 has 13 amino acids. CDR3 residues: CASGQGRWQPQHF. CDR3 nucleotide sequence: TGTGCCAGCGGACAGGGGAGATGGCAGCCCCAGCATTTT.

The chain carries TRBV25-1 and TRBJ1-1, with D possibly TRBD1 on 5 matching bases. Germline V CDR1 and CDR2: MGHDK, SYGVNS. V shed 7 bases and J shed 3 bases, with 9 bases lying between them. The CDR3 contains 12 residues. CDR3: CASKWGDTEAFF. DNA for the CDR3: TGTGCCAGCAAGTGGGGGGACACTGAAGCTTTCTTT.

This rearrangement joins TRBV7-2 to TRBJ2-5, with TRBD1 matching over 10 bases. The trim removed 2 bases at V and 3 bases at J, leaving 3 bases unmatched. Germline V lookup: CDR1 SGHTA, CDR2 FQGNSA. The CDR3 consists of 15 residues. The CDR3 here is CASSLWTGGKETQYF. For the CDR3, the DNA is TGTGCCAGCAGCTTATGGACAGGGGGAAAAGAGACCCAGTACTTC.

The V call is TRBV4-2, the J call TRBJ2-7, with 10 bases identical to TRBD2. Trimming cost V 0 bases and J 0 bases; bases outside gene matches: 2. CDR1 is LGHNA, CDR2 YNFKEQ, per germline. The CDR3 length is 16 residues. The CDR3 sequence is CASSQDTSGDSYEQYF. CDR3 bases: TGTGCCAGCAGCCAAGATACTAGCGGGGACTCCTACGAGCAGTACTTC.

A single count supports this clone. CDR3 amino acids: CASSLGGGTHPVQETQYF. CDR3 DNA sequence: TGTGCCAGCAGCTTAGGAGGAGGCACCCACCCAGTACAAGAGACCCAGTACTTC. The J gene is TRBJ2-5, the V gene TRBV11-1, with TRBD2 as a possible D gene (5 bases). Germline CDR1 is SGHAT and CDR2 is FQDESV (reference sequence). The CDR3 covers 18 residues. V lost 1 base, J lost 2 bases, and 20 bases lay in between.

The chain carries TRBV5-6 and TRBJ1-4; D may be TRBD1 (6 bases). V was pared by 2 bases and J by 6 bases, with 17 bases between. The CDR3 is made up of 16 amino acids. Germline CDR1 and CDR2: SGHDT and YYEEEE. The CDR3 sequence is CASSLSWGPVDEKLFF. The CDR3 coding sequence is TGTGCCAGCAGCTTATCCTGGGGGCCCGTCGATGAAAAACTGTTTTTT.

This chain uses TRBV21-1 with TRBJ1-6; TRBD1 is the table's D call, not checked against the DNA. TRBV21-1 is labeled a pseudogene. This CDR3 spans 20 amino acids. CDR3 DNA sequence: TGTGCCAGCAGCAAAGGTGACCCGGGACAGTATCGGTTTGGTGGTTCACCCCTCCACTTT. Its translation is CASSKGDPGQYRFGGSPLHF.

The rearrangement uses TRBV6-1 and TRBJ2-1, with 8 bases matching TRBD2. Germline CDR1 is MNHNS and CDR2 is SASEGT. This CDR3 has 15 residues. Losses at the gene ends were 2 bases for V and 4 bases for J; bases not matched to a gene: 4. In DNA, the CDR3 is TGTGCCAGCAGTGAACGGGGGGGCGAATACAATGAGCAGTTCTTC. As protein: CASSERGGEYNEQFF.

This clone has just a few counts. The chain uses TRBV2 and TRBJ2-7; 12 positions match TRBD2. This CDR3 region has 13 residues. Trimming at V came to 6 bases and at J to 4 bases, leaving 1 base not matched to a gene. The germline CDR1 and CDR2 sequences are SNHLY and FYNNEI. As DNA, the CDR3 is TGTGCCAGCAGAACTAGCGGGAGGTACGAGCAGTACTTC. As protein: CASRTSGRYEQYF.

The J gene is TRBJ1-1, the V gene TRBV11-3; 7 bases map to TRBD1. The CDR3 spans 15 residues. Looked up from germline, CDR1 is SGHNT and CDR2 is YENEEA. J was trimmed by 0 bases and V by 4 bases; bases with no gene match: 5. CDR3 region: CASSSRDSMNTEAFF. CDR3 DNA sequence: TGTGCCAGCAGCTCCCGGGACAGCATGAACACTGAAGCTTTCTTT.

V is TRBV5-6 and J is TRBJ1-3; possibly TRBD1 for D (6 bases). Trimming removed 2 bases from V and 3 bases from J, with 15 bases in between. The length of the CDR3 is 16 residues. Per germline, CDR1 SGHDT and CDR2 YYEEEE. CDR3 residues: CASSLAMDRGGNTIYF. The DNA of the CDR3 is TGTGCCAGCAGCTTAGCGATGGACAGAGGTGGAAACACCATATATTTT.

The chain links TRBV4-3 to TRBJ1-1; D not resolved. The CDR3 has 16 amino acids. From germline, CDR1 is LGHNA and CDR2 YSLEER. With 0 bases removed from V and 6 bases from J, the gap between germline ends came to 17 bases. The CDR3 nucleotides are TGCGCCAGCAGCCAAGATCGGGCAGGAGGGTTCGCTGAAGCTTTCTTT. It is translated as CASSQDRAGGFAEAFF.

The chain is built from TRBV7-8 and TRBJ1-2; 11 positions agree with TRBD1. Germline-derived CDR1 and CDR2 are SGHVS and FQNEAQ. The CDR3 contains 17 residues. After removal of 1 base from V and 4 bases from J, the junction contained 8 bases not matched to a gene. The CDR3 DNA follows: TGTGCCAGCAGCTTAGTCAGCGTGGGGACAGGGGGCTATGGCTACACCTTC. It translates to CASSLVSVGTGGYGYTF.

This clone was detected once. This chain connects TRBV6-1 to TRBJ2-1, with a tentative D call TRBD2 (6 bases). V was pared by 1 base and J by 3 bases, with 10 bases between. The CDR3 has 15 amino acids. Germline-derived CDR1 and CDR2 are MNHNS and SASEGT. The CDR3 region is CASSEGDSGYNEQFF. CDR3 in DNA: TGTGCCAGCAGTGAAGGAGATAGCGGCTACAATGAGCAGTTCTTC.

This chain uses TRBV9 with TRBJ1-6; 7 bases align to TRBD1. CDR1 is SGDLS and CDR2 is YYNGEE in the germline V gene. J lost 7 bases, V lost 3 bases, and 4 bases had no gene match. The CDR3 is 14 residues long. CDR3 sequence: CASSGQGLNSPLHF. CDR3 coding DNA: TGTGCCAGCAGCGGACAGGGTCTGAATTCACCCCTCCACTTT.

V is TRBV11-1 and J is TRBJ2-1; TRBD2 agrees at 15 bases. Germline-derived CDR1 and CDR2 are SGHAT and FQDESV (reference sequence). There are 15 residues in the CDR3. The trim removed 3 bases at V and 6 bases at J, leaving 0 bases unmatched. In DNA, the CDR3 is TGTGCCAGCAGCTTGGGACTAGCGGGAGGCAATGAGCAGTTCTTC. It is translated as CASSLGLAGGNEQFF.

This sequence joins TRBV10-3 and TRBJ2-7; TRBD1 aligns across 7 bases. The CDR3 totals 14 residues. The germline V gene encodes CDR1 ENHRY and CDR2 SYGVKD. Trimming took 3 bases from V and 3 from J; bases not matched to a gene: 5. CDR3 bases: TGTGCCATCAGTGAAGGGGGCCGAGACTACGAGCAGTACTTC. It translates to CAISEGGRDYEQYF.

The CDR3 loop is CASSLGTGTYNEQFF. The CDR3 coding sequence is TGCGCCAGCAGCTTGGGTACAGGCACCTACAATGAGCAGTTCTTC. The V gene is TRBV5-1, the J gene TRBJ2-1; tentative D call: TRBD1 (5 bases). The CDR3 runs 15 residues. The germline V gene has CDR1 SGHRS and CDR2 YFSETQ. V dropped 0 bases and J dropped 2 bases, with 9 bases sitting between them.

The chain is built from TRBV28 and TRBJ2-3; 7 bases are a match to TRBD2. V was clipped by 6 bases and J by 0 bases; unmatched bases: 0. Germline-derived CDR1 and CDR2 are MDHEN and SYDVKM. CDR3 length equals 13 residues. The CDR3 nucleotides read TGTGCCAGCAGGCGGGGGAGCACAGATACGCAGTATTTT. Amino acid sequence: CASRRGSTDTQYF.

The chain uses TRBV9 and TRBJ2-2; TRBD1 matches at 7 bases. CDR3 length: 15 residues. Germline assignment: CDR1 SGDLS and CDR2 YYNGEE. Trimming cost V 2 bases and J 1 base; bases outside gene matches: 2. This chain's CDR3 is CASSVGTENTGELFF. For the CDR3, the DNA is TGTGCCAGCAGCGTCGGGACAGAGAACACCGGGGAGCTGTTTTTT.

The chain recombines TRBV19 with TRBJ1-4; the match to TRBD1 covers 9 bases. The length of the CDR3 is 13 residues. The J segment lost 8 bases and the V segment lost 9 bases, leaving 7 bases of the junction unmatched. Germline loops: CDR1 LNHDA, CDR2 SQIVND (reference sequence). The CDR3 region is CASARDREEKLFF. The CDR3 nucleotides read TGTGCCAGCGCTCGGGACAGGGAAGAAAAACTGTTTTTT.